The 11 T cell receptor beta chains below come from one sample, sequenced in a study of blood T cell repertoires in COVID-19 (TCRdb year 2020). Libraries were constructed by the immunoSEQ multiplex PCR assay. This is the immuneACCESS table as TCRdb keeps it, with only in-frame sequences that have V and J called. A part of the clones is gone; compared with another copy, unresolved V genes explain less than half, and the rest is unexplained. Recorded for this sample are roughly 200,000 clones; more than 75% of them occurred a single time. The leading ten clones occupy 15% to 20% of the sample. The material sequenced was peripheral blood. The receptor source for this set is a person aged 70 to 79 with COVID-19, enrolled during active disease.

J is TRBJ1-5 and V is TRBV18; D is perhaps TRBD1 (5 bases). CDR1 and CDR2 from the germline V gene are KGHSH and LQKENI. The CDR3 length is 15 residues. V lost 2 bases to trimming and J lost 5 bases, with 13 bases between them. The CDR3 coding sequence is TGTGCCAGCTCACCAAGTGGCAGGGCAGATCAGCCCCAGCATTTT. Residues: CASSPSGRADQPQHF.

This rearrangement joins TRBV28 to TRBJ1-5; TRBD1 matches at 7 bases. The ends lost 5 bases at V and 7 bases at J; junction bases unmatched: 8. Germline V gene lookup returns CDR1 MDHEN and CDR2 SYDVKM. The CDR3 sequence is 14 residues long. The CDR3 protein is CASSPTGPGQPQHF. The CDR3 DNA is TGTGCCAGCAGTCCGACAGGGCCCGGACAGCCCCAGCATTTT.

This clone appeared a few times. CDR3 nucleotide sequence: TGTGCCAGCACACTACGACGGGGGGTGAATCAGCCCCAGCATTTT. Protein product: CASTLRRGVNQPQHF. V is TRBV28 and J is TRBJ1-5, with D maybe TRBD1 (5 bases). CDR1 is MDHEN and CDR2 is SYDVKM in the germline V gene. This CDR3 is 15 amino acids long. V lost 7 bases and J lost 4, with 17 bases in between.

CDR3 protein: CASSQGQHWSANTGELFF. CDR3 nucleotide sequence: TGTGCCAGCAGCCAGGGACAGCACTGGTCGGCGAACACCGGGGAGCTGTTTTTT. The chain couples TRBV28 to TRBJ2-2; TRBD1 matches 7 bases. Germline CDR1 is MDHEN and CDR2 is SYDVKM. The CDR3 has 18 amino acids. V dropped 6 bases and J dropped 0; count of bases not matched to a gene: 13.

This chain links TRBV21-1 with TRBJ1-3. TRBV21-1 has pseudogene status. The CDR3 has 15 residues. The CDR3 region has the DNA TGTGCCAGCAGCAAAGATGAGGGAACTGGAAACACCATATATTTT. It yields the protein CASSKDEGTGNTIYF.

The CDR3 DNA reads TGCGCCAGCAGCCAGGATGTCAATGAGCAGTTCTTC. It is translated as CASSQDVNEQFF. V gene TRBV5-1 combines with J gene TRBJ2-1; D remains unclear. The CDR3 sequence is 12 residues long. V dropped 4 bases and J dropped 6 bases, with 8 bases sitting between them. Germline CDR1 and CDR2: SGHRS and YFSETQ. Full variable domain (rest looked up from reference TRBV5-1 and TRBJ2-1): KAGVTQTPRYLIKTRGQQVTLSCSPISGHRSVSWYQQTPGQGLQFLFEYFSETQRNKGNFPGRFSGRQFSNSRSEMNVSTLELGDSALYLCASSQDVNEQFFGPGTRLTVL.

The genes are TRBV11-2 and TRBJ1-6, with TRBD1 identical over 7 bases. Germline lookup yields CDR1 SGHAT and CDR2 FQNNGV. This CDR3 has 17 amino acids. Unmatched junction bases numbered 9, after V lost 2 bases and J lost 5 bases. CDR3 sequence reads: CASSLSRATGNNSPLHF. CDR3 sequence (DNA): TGTGCCAGCAGCTTAAGTAGGGCGACAGGGAATAATTCACCCCTCCACTTT.

The chain has TRBV12-3 or TRBV12-4 and TRBJ1-1, with TRBD1 identical over 7 bases. J lost 5 bases, V lost 8 bases, and 5 bases had no gene match. CDR3 length: 12 residues. The CDR3 region has the DNA TGTGCCAGCCAAAGGGGGCGGACTGAAGCTTTCTTT. This sequence encodes CASQRGRTEAFF.

This chain joins TRBV20-1 and TRBJ1-1, with D possibly being TRBD1 (5 bases). In germline, CDR1 is DFQATT, CDR2 SNEGSKA (reference sequence). There are 13 residues in the CDR3. The V gene lost 3 bases and the J gene lost 4 bases, with 12 bases spanning the gap. The CDR3 spells CSASFRASTEAFF. The CDR3 DNA reads as TGCAGTGCTAGTTTCAGGGCAAGCACTGAAGCTTTCTTT.

The chain couples TRBV5-4 to TRBJ1-1, with 8 nucleotides matching TRBD1. J gave up 1 base and V 6 bases, and 14 bases lay outside the gene matches. CDR3 length equals 17 residues. Germline V gives CDR1 SGHNT, CDR2 YYREEE (reference sequence). The DNA of the CDR3 is TGTGCCAGCAACTACTTCGGACAGGGCATAAAGAACACTGAAGCTTTCTTT. It codes for CASNYFGQGIKNTEAFF. Full variable domain (rest looked up from reference TRBV5-4 and TRBJ1-1): ETGVTQSPTHLIKTRGQQVTLRCSSQSGHNTVSWYQQALGQGPQFIFQYYREEENGRGNFPPRFSGLQFPNYSSELNVNALELDDSALYLCASNYFGQGIKNTEAFFGQGTRLTVV.

V gene TRBV19 combines with J gene TRBJ1-6; 9 bases line up with TRBD1. V dropped 7 bases and J dropped 5; count of bases not matched to a gene: 3. Germline-derived CDR1 and CDR2 are LNHDA and SQIVND (reference sequence). This CDR3 comprises 14 residues. The CDR3 is CASKGTGNNSPLHF. The DNA for the CDR3 is TGTGCCAGTAAGGGGACAGGGAATAATTCACCCCTCCACTTT. Complete variable domain (other parts from reference TRBV19 and TRBJ1-6): DGGITQSPKYLFRKEGQNVTLSCEQNLNHDAMYWYRQDPGQGLRLIYYSQIVNDFQKGDIAEGYSVSREKKESFPLTVTSAQKNPTAFYLCASKGTGNNSPLHFGNGTRLTVT.